The text below deals with one T cell receptor (beta chain). Its antigen remains unidentified. No clone much larger than this one lies a single base away; base qualities are absent. The sample carries other DNA sequences with the same CDR3. The cohort consisted of 666 healthy bone marrow donors. At the time of sampling, every cohort member was nominally healthy, though immune exposures that went unrecorded were likely present. The donor was CMV seronegative and belonged to the group of roughly 330 seronegative cohort members. A peripheral blood sample was collected from each donor, and TCR beta sequencing was performed on peripheral blood mononuclear cells. The Qiagen DNeasy Blood Extraction Kit was used to extract genomic DNA from the blood cell samples. This entry belongs to a study of cytomegalovirus exposure and HLA in healthy donors (dated by TCRdb to the late 2010s). With respect to the entire study: In an earlier analysis of 550 to 750 of the donors, approximately 300 Gb of sequence data and 90 million to 120 million unique TCR beta sequences from about 180 million T cells were reported. Every discovery cohort repertoire had been produced on one sequencing platform. Besides the first cohort of around 670 subjects, a separate validation cohort made up of roughly 120 different subjects was used. An early release that covered about 600 HLA-typed donors contained approximately 300 gigabases of sequencing data and 80 million or so unique TCR sequences. The number of typed donors differed by locus: about 620-640 for A, B, C, DRB1 and DQB1; approximately 540 for DQA1; some 610 for DPA1; and some 470 for DPB1. Both class I and class II loci were covered by HLA typing, at four-digit resolution. To predict cytomegalovirus infection status, the study brought together high-throughput TCR immunosequencing, statistical association of individual TCRs with disease status, and machine learning. In a later genetic analysis, genome-wide SNP genotypes for about 60% of the 666 donors were used, and that subset was treated as a discovery cohort. The study profiled the T cell repertoires of about 640 subjects by immunosequencing and related them to cytomegalovirus serostatus. The genetic ancestry cluster associated with self-reported Caucasian donors included 70% to 85% of the roughly 410 genotyped donors. The later analysis used no new phenotypic data to find candidate immune exposures, relying instead on TCR beta sequences and their occurrence across donors. Alongside the repertoire data, information on donor age, sex, ethnicity and CMV serostatus was compiled. A later analysis re-examined previously published TCR beta repertoires from more than 550 donors and added high-resolution HLA genotyping to investigate patterns of TCR occurrence. To decide whether each TCR beta V gene segment behaved as functional or pseudogenic, an earlier analysis of 587 of the donors relied on high-throughput TCR beta sequencing. Across some 400 genotyped donors of the cohort, an average of 235,054 unique TCR beta nucleotide sequences per donor were sequenced, and around 20% of those sequences were non-productive. The aim of the study was to test whether cataloging public T cell receptors could identify signatures of past pathogen exposure. Four or five DR-DQ haplotypes were handled as single units for association and clustering because linkage in the cohort was strong. On the study overall, not on this receptor specifically: In a later analysis, TCR association rates were found to vary across HLA loci, with the most associated TCRs seen for DRB1 alleles and the fewest for HLA-C alleles. According to a later analysis, most CMV-associated TCR beta chains appeared to be HLA-restricted, and the HLA associations seemed to be driven largely by CMV exposure. A few of the identified cytomegalovirus-associated TCR beta chains were confirmed in vitro to be specific for cytomegalovirus antigens. A total of 150 to 200 TCR beta chains were listed by the study as associated with cytomegalovirus. According to a later analysis, parvovirus B19, influenza, CMV and Epstein-Barr virus appeared linked to several top co-occurrence clusters. When HLA alleles, especially DR and DQ, strongly co-occurred, TCR associations were difficult to assign to individual alleles. The cohort was sequenced for TCR beta chains only, and without alpha or paired-chain data the features that could be detected were limited. According to the authors, the approach could potentially be generalized to other disease states and immunological phenotypes. A later analysis found that HLA-associated TCR beta chains were more clonally expanded and had lower generation probabilities than equally common non-associated chains. A later genetic analysis reported fewer N-insertions in productive TCRs among donors in an Asian-associated ancestry cluster than the roughly 620-donor mean. Because counts were too low, around 18 rarely observed V segments, including chromosome 9 orphons, were left out of the earlier analysis of some 600 of the donors. In a later genetic analysis, a missense DCLRE1C variant was associated with V-gene and J-gene trimming of TCR beta chains, and the association was replicated in an independent cohort. Some IMGT-functional V segments, including TRBV6-2 and TRBV6-3, could not be distinguished by the 87-base-pair reads and were therefore excluded. Because HLA typing was unavailable for some donors at each locus, only the typed subset was used in association tests. Roughly uniform sequencing depth across donors was assumed in presence/absence analyses, although this assumption may not hold. Cytomegalovirus status was reported to be diagnosed by the classifier with high specificity and sensitivity in both the original and validation cohorts. In a later analysis, over 15,000 TCR beta sequences were associated with specific HLA alleles at a false discovery rate of 0.05. Most TCR sequences were seen in very few donors, while some public TCRs were found in many individuals. Immune exposure information for the cohort was limited to CMV serostatus. In an earlier analysis of approximately 590 of the donors, most TCR beta V segments were observed in productive rearrangements about 90% or about 30% of the time, broadly matching IMGT annotations. The sequencing pipeline was judged likely to have produced a cluster of highly shared sequence variants as a technical artifact. Linkage disequilibrium might explain the correlated functional status among segregating V segments, but an unknown experimental factor could not be ruled out. A further reported finding was that TCR beta sequences accurately predicted the HLA-A and HLA-B alleles for most subjects in the first cohort.

Library preparation used the immunoSEQ multiplex PCR assay. For the multiplex PCR, a mixture combining 60 forward primers for TCR Vbeta segments and 13 reverse primers for TCR Jbeta segments was used. A multiplex PCR assay on genomic DNA amplified the CDR3 region of rearranged TCR beta genes. On the Illumina HiSeq System, the amplified TCR beta libraries were sequenced as 87-base-pair reads. As for how the authors treated the data: In a later analysis, approximately 74 million unique TCR beta chains were counted across the approximately 640 repertoires, and roughly 11 million of these chains were shared by at least two donors. Raw reads were error-corrected and collapsed into unique sequences with a nearest-neighbor algorithm that merged closely related sequences to remove PCR and sequencing errors. V, D and J gene segments were assigned by aligning CDR3 sequences to IMGT reference sequences. For a sequence to be retained, a match of at least six nucleotides was required to both a V gene segment and a J gene segment. A rearrangement counted as productive if the CDR3 had no stop codons and remained in frame with V and J, and every other rearrangement counted as non-productive. CDR3 was defined by IMGT convention, running from the second conserved V-encoded cysteine to the conserved J-encoded phenylalanine. The earlier analysis of 587 of the donors excluded sequences that lacked an unambiguous match to a single V gene segment. In an earlier analysis of roughly 500 of the donors, V segments were called functional above 56.7% productive rearrangements and were called segregating when the between-donor standard deviation exceeded 5%. A statistical classification framework was built to diagnose cytomegalovirus status from the catalog of TCR beta chain sequences. In a later analysis, TCR nucleotide sequences were compared against IMGT/GENE-DB human TR gene sequences so that V and J genes could be assigned. In a later analysis, CDR3 sequences and most-parsimonious VDJ recombination scenarios were assigned using the TCRdist pipeline. In a later analysis, each TCR beta chain was defined by its CDR3 amino acid sequence together with its V-gene family, and reads lacking a unique V-gene family were excluded. A later analysis removed 600 or so highly shared, low-generation-probability nucleotide sequences to deal with suspected cross-contamination and a sequencing artifact. In a later analysis, a clonal expansion index for each public chain was calculated from normalized within-repertoire ranks of inferred template counts. In a later analysis, generation probabilities were computed with a VDJ recombination model fitted to out-of-frame rearrangements, and the resulting probabilities were checked against IGoR. In a later analysis, hypergeometric tests were used to score TCR-TCR, TCR-HLA and TCR-CMV co-occurrence, with a repertoire-size bias correction applied to TCR pairs. To estimate false discovery rates, a later analysis permuted the HLA or CMV assignments 20 times. A later analysis grouped co-occurring TCRs with DBSCAN, adding TCRdist sequence similarity when clustering within HLA-allele-positive subsets. For co-occurrence clustering, repertoires with fewer than 30,000 or more than 120,000 public chains were excluded, along with about five repertoires with anomalous nucleotide sharing. TCRdb mirrors the immuneACCESS table, restricted to in-frame sequences. Some clones are absent from its copies; in checked studies, under half trace to an unresolved V gene, and the reason for the others is unknown. That table supplies the V and J calls and clone size; D and trimming were determined from the DNA. In all, the sample holds approximately 150,000 clones, and under 90% of those were seen once. Under 5% of the sample belongs to the ten largest clones.

The junction shows trimming of 0 bases on V and 4 bases on J, and the gene matches do not reach 3 bases of it. The CDR3, cysteine through phenylalanine, is 15 amino acids long. Only the CDR3 DNA stays, 45 bases, in frame from base 1. CDR1 is given as MNHNS and CDR2 as SASEGT, both from the germline V gene. The clonotype originates from a man aged 35 to 55 in good health and CMV-seronegative. The chain was built from TRBV6-1 and TRBJ1-5; TRBD1 lines up with 7 middle nucleotides. What was sequenced was PBMCs. CDR3 protein: CASSEAAGGNQPQHF. The nucleotide sequence reads as follows: TGTGCCAGCAGTGAAGCGGCAGGGGGGAATCAGCCCCAGCATTTT.